This TCR beta chain originates from a study of response to subunit inactivated influenza vaccine (dated by TCRdb to the late 2010s). Describing the broader study: Deep quantitative T cell receptor repertoire profiling was used in the study to track responses to a trivalent subunit inactivated influenza vaccine. The full study reports these points: The authors proposed that each seasonal influenza vaccination may bring in only a limited number of new T cells.

Relative to germline, V is missing 4 bases and J is missing 5 bases, with 8 bases of the junction outside any gene match. The CDR3 covers 15 residues, taking in both the cysteine and the phenylalanine. Only the CDR3 part of the read is kept: 45 bases, read in frame from the first base. The CDR1 and CDR2 encoded by the germline V gene are LGHNA and YSLEER. What this sample's time point label stands for: 45 days after influenza vaccine administration. The method was RT-PCR. Sequenced on an Illumina HiSeq 2500. TCRdb reprocessing: public reads trimmed at Q25 with fastp, clones called with MiXCR, in-frame beta chains kept. Under each unique CDR3 protein, matching rows form one entry showing the most common genes and DNA. This sample holds about 480,000 distinct CDR3 sequences; about 10% were observed only once. Approximately 12% of the sample is taken by the ten largest. This clonotype was detected a few times. No cognate antigen has been identified for it. Within one base of it there is no much larger clone, and no base qualities were kept.

This TCR was sampled from a man aged 45 to 65 who received an inactivated influenza vaccine. Donor details come from another sample of the same person, matched by shared clones. The specimen comprised PBMCs from blood, sampled roughly 48 days after vaccination. The chain links TRBV4-3 with TRBJ2-5, and 9 bases in between align with TRBD2. The DNA is TGCGCCAGCAGCCGCGCCCTAGCGGGGTATGAGACCCAGTACTTC. Its product reads: CASSRALAGYETQYF.